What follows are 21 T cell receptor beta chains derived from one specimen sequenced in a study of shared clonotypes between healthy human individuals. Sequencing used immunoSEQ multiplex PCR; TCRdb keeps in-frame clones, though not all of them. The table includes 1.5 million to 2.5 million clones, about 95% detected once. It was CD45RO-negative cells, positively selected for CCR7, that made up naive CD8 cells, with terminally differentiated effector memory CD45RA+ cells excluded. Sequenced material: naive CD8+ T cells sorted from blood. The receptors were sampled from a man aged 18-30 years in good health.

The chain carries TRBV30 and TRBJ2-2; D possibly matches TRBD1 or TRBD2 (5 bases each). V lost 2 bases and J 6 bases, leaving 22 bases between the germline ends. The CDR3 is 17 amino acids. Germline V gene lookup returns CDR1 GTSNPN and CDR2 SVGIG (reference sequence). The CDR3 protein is CAWSSQGVLLGAGELFF. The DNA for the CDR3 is TGTGCCTGGAGTTCGCAGGGTGTACTACTCGGGGCCGGGGAGCTGTTTTTT.

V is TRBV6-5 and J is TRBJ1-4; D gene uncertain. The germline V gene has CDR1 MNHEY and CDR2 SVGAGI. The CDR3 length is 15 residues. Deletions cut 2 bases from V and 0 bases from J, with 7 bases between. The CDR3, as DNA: TGTGCCAGCAGTTACATCGAGGCAACTAATGAAAAACTGTTTTTT. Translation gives CASSYIEATNEKLFF.

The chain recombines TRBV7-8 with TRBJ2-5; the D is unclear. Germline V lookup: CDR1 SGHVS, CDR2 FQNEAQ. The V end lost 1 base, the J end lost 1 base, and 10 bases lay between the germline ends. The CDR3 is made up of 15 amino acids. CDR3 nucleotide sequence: TGTGCCAGCAGCTTAGTGGTGGGAATCCAAGAGACCCAGTACTTC. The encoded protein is CASSLVVGIQETQYF.

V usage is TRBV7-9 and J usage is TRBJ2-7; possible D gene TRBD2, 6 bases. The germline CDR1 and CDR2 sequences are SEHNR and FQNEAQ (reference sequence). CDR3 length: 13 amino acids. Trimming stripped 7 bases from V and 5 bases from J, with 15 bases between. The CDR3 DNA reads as TGTGCCAGCACCCTCGATCGGGGGAACGAGCAGTACTTC. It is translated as CASTLDRGNEQYF.

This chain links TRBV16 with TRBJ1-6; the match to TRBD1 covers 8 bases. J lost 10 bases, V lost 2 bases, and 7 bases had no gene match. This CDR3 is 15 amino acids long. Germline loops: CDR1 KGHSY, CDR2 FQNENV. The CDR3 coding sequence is TGTGCCAGCAGCCAACCCGGACAGGGAGGGTCACCCCTCCACTTT. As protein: CASSQPGQGGSPLHF.

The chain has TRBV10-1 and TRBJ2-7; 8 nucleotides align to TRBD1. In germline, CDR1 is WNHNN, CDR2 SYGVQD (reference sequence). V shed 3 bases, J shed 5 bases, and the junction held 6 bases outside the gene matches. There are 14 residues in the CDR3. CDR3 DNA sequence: TGCGCCAGCAGTGAAGACAGGGGATCCAACGAGCAGTACTTC. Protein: CASSEDRGSNEQYF.

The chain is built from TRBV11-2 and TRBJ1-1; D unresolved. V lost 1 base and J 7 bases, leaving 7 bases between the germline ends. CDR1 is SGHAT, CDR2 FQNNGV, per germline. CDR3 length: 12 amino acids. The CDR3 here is CASSLGTHEAFF. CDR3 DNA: TGTGCCAGCAGCTTAGGGACGCATGAAGCTTTCTTT. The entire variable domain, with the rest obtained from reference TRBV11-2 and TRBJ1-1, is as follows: EAGVAQSPRYKIIEKRQSVAFWCNPISGHATLYWYQQILGQGPKLLIQFQNNGVVDDSQLPKDRFSAERLKGVDSTLKIQPAKLEDSAVYLCASSLGTHEAFFGQGTRLTVV.

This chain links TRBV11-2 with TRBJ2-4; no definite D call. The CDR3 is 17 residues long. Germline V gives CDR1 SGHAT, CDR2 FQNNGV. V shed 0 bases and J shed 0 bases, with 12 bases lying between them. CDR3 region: CASSLDGENGAKNIQYF. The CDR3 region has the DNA TGTGCCAGCAGCTTAGATGGGGAAAATGGAGCCAAAAACATTCAGTACTTC.

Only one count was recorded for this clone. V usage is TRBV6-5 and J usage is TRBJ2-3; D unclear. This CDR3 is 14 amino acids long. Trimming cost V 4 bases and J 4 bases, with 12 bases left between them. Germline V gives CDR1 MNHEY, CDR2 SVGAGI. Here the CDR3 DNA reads TGTGCCAGCAGTTTCAGCCCAACCCCAGATACGCAGTATTTT. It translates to CASSFSPTPDTQYF.

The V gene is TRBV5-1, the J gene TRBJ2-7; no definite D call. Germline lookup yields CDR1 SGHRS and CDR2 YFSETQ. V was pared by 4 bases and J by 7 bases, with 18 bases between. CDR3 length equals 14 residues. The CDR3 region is CASSLIDPMLEQYF. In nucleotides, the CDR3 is TGCGCCAGCAGCCTCATAGATCCTATGCTGGAGCAGTACTTC.

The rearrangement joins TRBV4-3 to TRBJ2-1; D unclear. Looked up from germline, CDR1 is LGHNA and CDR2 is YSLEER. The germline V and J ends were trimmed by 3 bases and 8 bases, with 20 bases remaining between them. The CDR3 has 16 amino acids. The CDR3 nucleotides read TGCGCCAGCAGCCAGTACTTACTGCCGGAGCCCGATGAGCAGTTCTTC. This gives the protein CASSQYLLPEPDEQFF.

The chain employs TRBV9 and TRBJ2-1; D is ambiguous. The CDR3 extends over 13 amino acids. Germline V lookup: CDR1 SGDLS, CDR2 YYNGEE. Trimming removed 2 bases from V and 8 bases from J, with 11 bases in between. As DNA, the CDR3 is TGTGCCAGCAGCGTTGGGGTGTCGTATGAGCAGTTCTTC. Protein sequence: CASSVGVSYEQFF.

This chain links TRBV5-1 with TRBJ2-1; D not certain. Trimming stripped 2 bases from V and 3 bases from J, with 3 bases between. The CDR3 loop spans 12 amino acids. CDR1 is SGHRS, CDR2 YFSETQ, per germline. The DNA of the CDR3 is TGCGCCAGCAGCTTCGACTACAATGAGCAGTTCTTC. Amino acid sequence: CASSFDYNEQFF.

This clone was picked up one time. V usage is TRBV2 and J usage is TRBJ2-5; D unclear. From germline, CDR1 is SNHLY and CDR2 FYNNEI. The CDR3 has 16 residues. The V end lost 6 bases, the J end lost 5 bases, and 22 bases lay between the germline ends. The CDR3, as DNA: TGTGCCAGCAGGGTTGAACCCTCGGATTTGGGGGAGACCCAGTACTTC. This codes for CASRVEPSDLGETQYF. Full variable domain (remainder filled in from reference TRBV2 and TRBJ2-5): EPEVTQTPSHQVTQMGQEVILRCVPISNHLYFYWYRQILGQKVEFLVSFYNNEISEKSEIFDDQFSVERPDGSNFTLKIRSTKLEDSAMYFCASRVEPSDLGETQYFGPGTRLLVL.

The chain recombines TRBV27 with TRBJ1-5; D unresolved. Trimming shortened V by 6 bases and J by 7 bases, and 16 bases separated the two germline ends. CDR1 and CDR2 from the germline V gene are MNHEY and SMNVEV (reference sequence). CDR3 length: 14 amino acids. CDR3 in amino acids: CASSVIGSSQPQHF. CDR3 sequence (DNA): TGTGCCAGCAGCGTAATAGGATCGTCCCAGCCCCAGCATTTT.

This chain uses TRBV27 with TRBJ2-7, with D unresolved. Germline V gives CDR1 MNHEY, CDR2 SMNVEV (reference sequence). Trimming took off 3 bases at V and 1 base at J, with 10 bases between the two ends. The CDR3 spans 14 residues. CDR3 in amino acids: CASSFTAVSYEQYF. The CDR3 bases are TGTGCCAGCAGTTTCACAGCCGTTTCCTACGAGCAGTACTTC.

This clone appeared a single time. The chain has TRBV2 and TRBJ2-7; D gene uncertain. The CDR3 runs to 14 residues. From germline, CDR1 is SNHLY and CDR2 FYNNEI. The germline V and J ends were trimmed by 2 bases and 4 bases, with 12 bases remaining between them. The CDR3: CASSEKFSRYEQYF. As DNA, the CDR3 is TGTGCCAGCAGTGAAAAATTTAGCCGATACGAGCAGTACTTC.

CDR3 region: CASIDGGSGTEAFF. CDR3 DNA: TGTGCCAGCATCGACGGGGGGAGTGGCACTGAAGCTTTCTTT. The chain joins TRBV6-6 to TRBJ1-1; weak D call: TRBD1 (5 bases). The CDR3 is 14 residues long. With 7 bases removed from V and 4 bases from J, the gap between germline ends came to 16 bases. Looked up from germline, CDR1 is MNHNY and CDR2 is SVGAGI (reference sequence).

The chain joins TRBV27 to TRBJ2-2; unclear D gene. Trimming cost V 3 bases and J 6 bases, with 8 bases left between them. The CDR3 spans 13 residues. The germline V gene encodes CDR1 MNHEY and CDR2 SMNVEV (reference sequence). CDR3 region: CASSFGLPGELFF. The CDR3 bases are TGTGCCAGCAGTTTTGGCTTGCCCGGGGAGCTGTTTTTT.

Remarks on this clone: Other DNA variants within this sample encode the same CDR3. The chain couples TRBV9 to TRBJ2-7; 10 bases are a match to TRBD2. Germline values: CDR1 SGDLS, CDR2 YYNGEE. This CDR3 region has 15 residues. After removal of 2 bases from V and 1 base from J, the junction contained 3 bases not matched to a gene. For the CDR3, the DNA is TGTGCCAGCAGCGTGAGTAGCGGGGGGTCCTACGAGCAGTACTTC. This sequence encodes CASSVSSGGSYEQYF.

The CDR3 sequence is CASSSQTGLNHEQYF. DNA of the CDR3: TGTGCCAGCAGTTCACAGACAGGCCTAAACCACGAGCAGTACTTC. The rearrangement links TRBV11-2 to TRBJ2-7, with a weak D call TRBD1 (6 bases). V gave up 6 bases and J gave up 5 bases, with 20 bases separating them. This CDR3 has 15 residues. From germline, CDR1 is SGHAT and CDR2 FQNNGV. Variable domain in full (rest from reference TRBV11-2 and TRBJ2-7): EAGVAQSPRYKIIEKRQSVAFWCNPISGHATLYWYQQILGQGPKLLIQFQNNGVVDDSQLPKDRFSAERLKGVDSTLKIQPAKLEDSAVYLCASSSQTGLNHEQYFGPGTRLTVT.